These 18 T cell receptor beta chains came from one sample sequenced in a study of T-cell memory formation after mild COVID-19. TCRdb re-called the 5' RACE reads with MiXCR, one entry per CDR3 protein. The sample yields about 600,000 distinct CDR3 sequences, about 20% seen once. Sequencing was performed on PBMCs or a T cell subset sorted from them (not recorded which). These receptors were collected from an adult woman who had mild COVID-19 (a few samples of this study predate the infection). Cell type and time point are not known.

The chain uses TRBV7-3 and TRBJ1-6; D unclear. CDR1 SGHTA and CDR2 FQGTGA come from the germline V gene. This CDR3 is built from 13 residues. Deletions cut 4 bases from V and 9 bases from J, with 10 bases between. This CDR3 reads CASSSSVGSPLHF. CDR3 DNA: TGTGCCAGCAGCTCCTCAGTAGGTTCACCCCTCCACTTT.

Written as DNA, the CDR3 is TGTGCCAGCAGCGAGGACAGGACTGCCTACGAGCAGTACTTC. Residues: CASSEDRTAYEQYF. The gene calls are TRBV2 and TRBJ2-7; 7 nucleotides match TRBD1. This CDR3 is 14 amino acids long. After removal of 6 bases from V and 2 bases from J, the junction contained 7 bases not matched to a gene. Germline CDR1 and CDR2: SNHLY and FYNNEI.

The J gene is TRBJ1-1, the V gene TRBV6-1; D gene unclear. The germline V and J ends were trimmed by 4 bases and 1 base, with 7 bases remaining between them. CDR3 length equals 13 residues. The V gene's germline CDR1 is MNHNS and CDR2 SASEGT. The CDR3 bases are TGTGCCAGCAGTGCGCTTGAGAACACTGAAGCTTTCTTT. It translates to CASSALENTEAFF.

V usage is TRBV24-1 and J usage is TRBJ1-5; TRBD1 aligns across 9 bases. This CDR3 region has 15 residues. J lost 9 bases, V lost 4 bases, and 9 bases had no gene match. The germline gives CDR1 KGHDR, CDR2 SFDVKD. The CDR3 DNA is TGTGCCACCAGTGACCTAACAGGGGGCGGTTTGCCCCAGCATTTT. Translated, it gives CATSDLTGGGLPQHF.

Only a few counts were recorded for this clonotype. The chain links TRBV5-5 to TRBJ2-1; D is perhaps TRBD2 (5 bases). The V end lost 4 bases, the J end lost 10 bases, and 18 bases lay between the germline ends. CDR1 is SGHKS, CDR2 YYEKEE, per germline (reference sequence). The CDR3 is made up of 14 amino acids. The CDR3 is CASSTGTSIAEQFF. The CDR3, as DNA: TGTGCCAGCAGCACCGGTACTAGTATCGCCGAGCAGTTCTTC. Full variable domain (outside the CDR3, taken from reference TRBV5-5 and TRBJ2-1): DAGVTQSPTHLIKTRGQQVTLRCSPISGHKSVSWYQQVLGQGPQFIFQYYEKEERGRGNFPDRFSARQFPNYSSELNVNALLLGDSALYLCASSTGTSIAEQFFGPGTRLTVL.

This clonotype was found a few times. CDR3 in DNA: TGTGCCAGCAGTAGGACAGGGGGGGGTAGGGAGACCCAGTACTTC. Its protein product is CASSRTGGGRETQYF. The J gene is TRBJ2-5, the V gene TRBV27; 10 nucleotides line up with TRBD1. Trimming took 5 bases from V and 5 from J; bases not matched to a gene: 8. CDR1 and CDR2 (germline): MNHEY, SMNVEV (reference sequence). This CDR3 has 15 amino acids.

This clonotype was recorded a few times. The gene calls are TRBV20-1 and TRBJ2-5; TRBD2 matches at 8 bases. The CDR3 consists of 12 residues. CDR1 and CDR2 (germline): DFQATT, SNEGSKA (reference sequence). Germline trimming cut 8 bases from V and 2 bases from J; bases unmatched to any gene: 4. DNA of the CDR3: TGCAGTCCATTAGCGGGACAAGAGACCCAGTACTTC. Protein sequence: CSPLAGQETQYF.

In this sample, this clonotype turned up a few times. The chain is built from TRBV12-3 or TRBV12-4 and TRBJ1-5; no firm D call. Trimming took 6 bases from V and 9 from J, leaving 15 bases between them. CDR3 size: 13 residues. The CDR3 sequence is CASRYSLDLPQHF. CDR3 nucleotides: TGTGCCAGCAGGTACAGCTTAGATCTGCCCCAGCATTTT.

In this sample, this clonotype turned up a few times. The CDR3 region is CASSYNPSTGEQYF. The CDR3 nucleotides are TGTGCCAGCAGTTACAACCCCTCTACTGGCGAGCAGTACTTC. The genes are TRBV6-5 and TRBJ2-7; D uncertain. The CDR3 is made up of 14 amino acids. Germline values: CDR1 MNHEY, CDR2 SVGAGI. V was clipped by 2 bases and J by 6 bases, with 14 bases between them.

This clonotype was detected only a few times. The V gene is TRBV20-1, the J gene TRBJ2-4; 13 nucleotides line up with TRBD2. The V and J ends lost 6 bases and 10 bases, in that order; junction bases with no gene match: 6. CDR1 and CDR2 from the germline V gene are DFQATT and SNEGSKA (reference sequence). This CDR3 region has 13 residues. CDR3 sequence reads: CSARTSGREIQYF. CDR3 bases: TGCAGTGCCAGGACTAGCGGGAGAGAGATTCAGTACTTC.

In this sample, this clonotype turned up a few times. The chain joins TRBV9 to TRBJ2-5; 14 bases match TRBD2. The CDR3 covers 17 residues. In germline, CDR1 is SGDLS, CDR2 YYNGEE. J was trimmed by 2 bases and V by 1 base; bases with no gene match: 4. DNA of the CDR3: TGTGCCAGCAGCGTACGAGGACTAGCGGGGGGACAAGAGACCCAGTACTTC. Protein: CASSVRGLAGGQETQYF.

This clonotype was counted a few times. This chain joins TRBV12-3 or TRBV12-4 and TRBJ1-2; D is possibly TRBD1 (5 bases). Deletions cut 5 bases from V and 4 bases from J, with 23 bases between. The CDR3 runs 17 residues. The CDR3 is CASSPRGGPPFLYGYTF. The CDR3 DNA reads TGTGCCAGCAGTCCACGGGGGGGACCTCCTTTCCTCTATGGCTACACCTTC.

This chain uses TRBV12-3 or TRBV12-4 with TRBJ1-1; D is perhaps TRBD1 (6 bases). The CDR3 runs 15 residues. Trimming left V 5 bases short and J 7 bases short, with 20 bases between. CDR3 DNA: TGTGCCAGCAGTAACCCCCGGGGGGCACCGGGTGAAGCTTTCTTT. Amino acids: CASSNPRGAPGEAFF.

The chain carries TRBV5-1 and TRBJ1-5; D is perhaps TRBD1 (5 bases). The germline V gene encodes CDR1 SGHRS and CDR2 YFSETQ. This CDR3 is built from 14 residues. Trimming shortened V by 1 base and J by 11 bases, and 16 bases separated the two germline ends. Here the CDR3 DNA reads TGCGCCAGCAGCTTGCAGGGCCGCGAAGGAACCCAGCATTTT. Residues: CASSLQGREGTQHF.

The chain recombines TRBV12-3 or TRBV12-4 with TRBJ2-1; TRBD1 aligns across 8 bases. The CDR3 sequence is 13 residues long. J lost 7 bases, V lost 5 bases, and 4 bases had no gene match. The CDR3 sequence: CASSQGTGNEQFF. The CDR3 DNA sequence: TGTGCCAGCAGTCAAGGGACAGGTAATGAGCAGTTCTTC.

This clonotype was detected many times. The chain employs TRBV7-6 and TRBJ2-2, with 10 bases lining up with TRBD1. The CDR3 covers 16 residues. Trimming at V came to 4 bases and at J to 0 bases, leaving 2 bases not matched to a gene. The germline gives CDR1 SGHVS, CDR2 FNYEAQ. CDR3 DNA: TGTGCCAGCAGCTCCGGACAGGGGGCGAACACCGGGGAGCTGTTTTTT. This sequence encodes CASSSGQGANTGELFF.

This chain uses TRBV12-3 or TRBV12-4 with TRBJ2-7; D may be TRBD1 (7 bases). Trimming pared 3 bases from V and 3 bases from J, leaving 15 bases between. CDR3 size: 15 residues. The CDR3 sequence is CASSLPRGARYEQYF. The CDR3 DNA is TGTGCCAGCAGTTTGCCCAGGGGGGCTCGCTACGAGCAGTACTTC.

The CDR3 DNA reads TGCAGCGTTGTAGAACAGTTGAACACTGAAGCTTTCTTT. The encoded protein is CSVVEQLNTEAFF. The rearrangement uses TRBV29-1 and TRBJ1-1; no clear D. The CDR3 spans 13 residues. The V end was cut by 4 bases, the J end by 0 bases, with 9 bases between. CDR1 and CDR2 from the germline V gene are SQVTM and ANQGSEA.